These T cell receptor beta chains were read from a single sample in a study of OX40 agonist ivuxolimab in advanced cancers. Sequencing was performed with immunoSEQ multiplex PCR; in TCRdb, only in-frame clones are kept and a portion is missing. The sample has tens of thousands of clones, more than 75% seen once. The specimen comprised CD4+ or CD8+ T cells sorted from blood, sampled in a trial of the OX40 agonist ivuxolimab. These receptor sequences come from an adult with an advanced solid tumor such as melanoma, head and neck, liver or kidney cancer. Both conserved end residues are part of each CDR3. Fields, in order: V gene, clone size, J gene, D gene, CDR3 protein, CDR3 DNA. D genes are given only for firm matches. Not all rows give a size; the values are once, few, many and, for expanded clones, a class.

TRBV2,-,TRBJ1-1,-,CASCTGMNTEAFF,TGTGCCAGCTGCACAGGTATGAACACTGAAGCTTTCTTT
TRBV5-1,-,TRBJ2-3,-,CASSLGLRLGEAQYF,TGCGCCAGCAGCTTAGGCCTACGACTAGGCGAAGCGCAGTATTTT
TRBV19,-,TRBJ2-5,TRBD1,CASSIDPRQGWETQYF,TGTGCCAGTAGTATAGACCCTCGACAGGGATGGGAGACCCAGTACTTC
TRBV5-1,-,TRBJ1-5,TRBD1,CASSQIKTGGNQPQHF,TGCGCCAGCAGCCAAATAAAGACAGGGGGCAATCAGCCCCAGCATTTT
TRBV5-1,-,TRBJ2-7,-,CASSLRQSLLGYEQYF,TGCGCCAGCAGCTTGAGACAGAGCCTGCTTGGCTACGAGCAGTACTTC
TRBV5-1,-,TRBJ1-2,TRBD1,CASSLAQGLPNYGYTF,TGCGCCAGCAGCTTGGCACAGGGGCTACCTAACTATGGCTACACCTTC
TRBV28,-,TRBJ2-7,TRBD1,CASSQLDRAFYEQYF,TGTGCCAGCAGTCAATTGGACAGGGCCTTCTACGAGCAGTACTTC
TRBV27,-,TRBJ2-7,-,CASSSLLQGARGEQYF,TGTGCCAGCAGTTCACTGTTACAGGGTGCCCGCGGCGAGCAGTACTTC
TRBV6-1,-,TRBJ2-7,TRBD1,CASRLNAGTGGEQYF,TGTGCCAGCAGGCTAAACGCCGGGACAGGAGGAGAGCAGTACTTC
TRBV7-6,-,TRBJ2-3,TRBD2,CASSTLAGGPTDTQYF,TGTGCCAGCAGCACTTTAGCGGGAGGGCCGACAGATACGCAGTATTTT
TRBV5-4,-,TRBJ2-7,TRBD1,CASSLKESRGQGIYEQYF,TGTGCCAGCAGCTTAAAAGAATCAAGGGGACAGGGGATCTACGAGCAGTACTTC
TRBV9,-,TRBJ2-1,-,CASSSRTQQDEQFF,TGTGCCAGCAGCTCTCGGACCCAGCAGGATGAGCAGTTCTTC
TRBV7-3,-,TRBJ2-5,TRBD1,CASSPGQHWETQYF,TGTGCCAGCAGCCCGGGACAGCATTGGGAGACCCAGTACTTC
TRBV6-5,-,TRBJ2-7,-,CASSYSNADYEQYF,TGTGCCAGCAGTTACTCAAATGCCGACTACGAGCAGTACTTC
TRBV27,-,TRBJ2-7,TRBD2,CASSFAGRNEQYF,TGTGCCAGCAGTTTCGCCGGGAGGAACGAGCAGTACTTC
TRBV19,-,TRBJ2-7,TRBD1,CASSWTGGTYEQYF,TGTGCCAGTAGTTGGACAGGGGGGACCTACGAGCAGTACTTC
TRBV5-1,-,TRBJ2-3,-,CASSSLRGHTQYF,TGCGCCAGCAGCTCCCTCAGGGGTCATACGCAGTATTTT
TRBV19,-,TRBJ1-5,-,CASNPRSNGNQPQHF,TGTGCCAGTAACCCGAGGTCCAACGGGAATCAGCCCCAGCATTTT
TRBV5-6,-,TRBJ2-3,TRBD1,CASSSLGQGDVTDTQYF,TGTGCCAGCAGCTCTCTCGGACAGGGGGACGTGACAGATACGCAGTATTTT
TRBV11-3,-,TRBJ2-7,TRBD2,CASSYRGRASGVNEQYF,TGTGCCAGCAGCTATCGGGGGCGGGCTAGCGGGGTAAACGAGCAGTACTTC
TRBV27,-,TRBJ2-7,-,CASSLLPLLGEQYF,TGTGCCAGCAGTTTACTCCCCCTTCTAGGGGAGCAGTACTTC
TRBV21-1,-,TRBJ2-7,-,CASSKRPYEQYF,TGTGCCAGCAGCAAAAGACCTTACGAGCAGTACTTC
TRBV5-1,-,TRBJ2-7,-,CASSEGSYEQYF,TGCGCCAGCAGTGAGGGGTCCTACGAGCAGTACTTC
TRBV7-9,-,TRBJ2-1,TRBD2,CASSFTSGDEQFF,TGTGCCAGCAGCTTTACTAGCGGGGATGAGCAGTTCTTC
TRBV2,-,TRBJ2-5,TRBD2,CASSETSGRFQETQYF,TGTGCCAGCAGTGAGACTAGCGGGAGGTTCCAAGAGACCCAGTACTTC
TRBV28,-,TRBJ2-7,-,CASSRDRPEQYF,TGTGCCAGCAGTCGTGACAGGCCGGAGCAGTACTTC
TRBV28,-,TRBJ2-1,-,CASKVWGGRGLADNEQFF,TGTGCCAGCAAGGTTTGGGGGGGCCGGGGCCTAGCGGACAATGAGCAGTTCTTC
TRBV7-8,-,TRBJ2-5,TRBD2,CASSRLAGGLQETQYF,TGTGCCAGCAGCAGACTAGCGGGAGGCCTCCAAGAGACCCAGTACTTC
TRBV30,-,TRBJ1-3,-,CAWTLPPGFVYF,TGTGCCTGGACCCTACCCCCAGGGTTTGTATATTTT
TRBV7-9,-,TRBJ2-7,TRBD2,CASSTTSGSYEQYF,TGTGCCAGCAGCACGACTAGCGGGAGCTACGAGCAGTACTTC
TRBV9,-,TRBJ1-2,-,CASTPTEGHDYLGYGYTF,TGTGCCAGCACCCCAACAGAGGGGCATGATTACCTAGGCTATGGCTACACCTTC
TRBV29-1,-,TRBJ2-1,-,CSVEERAINEQFF,TGCAGCGTTGAAGAGAGGGCCATTAATGAGCAGTTCTTC
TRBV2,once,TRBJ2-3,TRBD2,CASSDEGLATDTQYF,TGTGCCAGCAGTGACGAGGGACTAGCAACAGATACGCAGTATTTT
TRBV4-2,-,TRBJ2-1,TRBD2,CASSQTGTSGRDEQFF,TGTGCCAGCAGCCAAACCGGGACTAGCGGGAGGGATGAGCAGTTCTTC
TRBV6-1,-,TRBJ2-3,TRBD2,CASSELAGEADTQYF,TGTGCCAGCAGCGAACTAGCGGGAGAAGCAGATACGCAGTATTTT
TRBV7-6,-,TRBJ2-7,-,CASSFKGSSYEQYF,TGTGCCAGCAGCTTTAAGGGGAGCTCCTACGAGCAGTACTTC
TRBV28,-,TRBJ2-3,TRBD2,CASIGDWVAGSSTDTQYF,TGTGCCAGCATTGGGGATTGGGTAGCGGGATCTAGCACAGATACGCAGTATTTT
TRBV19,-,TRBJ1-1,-,CASSTGGPTEAFF,TGTGCCAGTAGTACGGGGGGACCCACTGAAGCTTTCTTT
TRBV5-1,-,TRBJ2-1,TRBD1,CASSRTGDEQFF,TGCGCCAGCAGCCGGACAGGGGATGAGCAGTTCTTC
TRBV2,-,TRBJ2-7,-,CASSGLGEQYF,TGTGCCAGCAGCGGCCTTGGGGAGCAGTACTTC
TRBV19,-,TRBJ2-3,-,CASTPWGTNLGDTQYF,TGTGCCAGTACCCCTTGGGGCACAAATCTGGGAGATACGCAGTATTTT
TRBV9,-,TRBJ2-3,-,CASSVAGYGADTQYF,TGTGCCAGCAGCGTAGCAGGGTACGGGGCAGATACGCAGTATTTT
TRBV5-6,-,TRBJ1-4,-,CASSLTATNEKLFF,TGTGCCAGCAGCTTGACAGCAACTAATGAAAAACTGTTTTTT
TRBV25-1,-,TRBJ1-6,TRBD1,CASSLGTGGSPLHF,TGTGCCAGCAGTCTGGGGACAGGGGGTTCACCCCTCCACTTT
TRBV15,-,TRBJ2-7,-,CATSRDRRIYEQYF,TGTGCCACCAGCAGAGATCGAAGGATCTACGAGCAGTACTTC
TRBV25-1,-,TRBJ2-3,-,CASSESSDSGGTDTQYF,TGTGCCAGCAGTGAGTCGTCCGATAGCGGTGGCACAGATACGCAGTATTTT
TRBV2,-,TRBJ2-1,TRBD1,CASSPGQGRTNEQFF,TGTGCCAGCAGTCCGGGACAGGGCCGTACCAATGAGCAGTTCTTC
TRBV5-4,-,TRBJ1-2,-,CASSLSTGTFDGYTF,TGTGCCAGCAGCTTAAGTACAGGGACATTTGATGGCTACACCTTC
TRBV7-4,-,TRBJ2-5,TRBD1,CASSPGQHWETQYF,TGTGCCAGCAGCCCGGGACAGCATTGGGAGACCCAGTACTTC
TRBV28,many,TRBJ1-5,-,CASRQVAESNQPQHF,TGTGCCAGCAGGCAGGTAGCGGAAAGCAATCAGCCCCAGCATTTT
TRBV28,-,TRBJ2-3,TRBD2,CASCTSGTDTQYF,TGTGCCAGCTGCACTAGCGGCACAGATACGCAGTATTTT
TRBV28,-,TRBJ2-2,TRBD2,CASSPLAGVGTGELFF,TGTGCCAGCAGTCCACTAGCGGGAGTAGGGACCGGGGAGCTGTTTTTT
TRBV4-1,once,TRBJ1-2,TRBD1,CASSQEPTGAYGYTF,TGCGCCAGCAGCCAAGAGCCCACAGGGGCCTATGGCTACACCTTC